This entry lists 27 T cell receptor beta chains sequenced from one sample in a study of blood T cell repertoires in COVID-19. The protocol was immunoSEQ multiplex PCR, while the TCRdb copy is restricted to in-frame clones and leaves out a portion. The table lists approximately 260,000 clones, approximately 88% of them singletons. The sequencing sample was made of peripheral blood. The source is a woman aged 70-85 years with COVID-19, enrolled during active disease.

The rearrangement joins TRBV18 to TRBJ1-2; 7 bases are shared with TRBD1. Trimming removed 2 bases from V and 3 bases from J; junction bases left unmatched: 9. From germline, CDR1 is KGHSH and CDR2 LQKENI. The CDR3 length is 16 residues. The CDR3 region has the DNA TGTGCCAGCTCACCAGAGAGGGGGCGCTTGGACTATGGCTACACCTTC. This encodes CASSPERGRLDYGYTF.

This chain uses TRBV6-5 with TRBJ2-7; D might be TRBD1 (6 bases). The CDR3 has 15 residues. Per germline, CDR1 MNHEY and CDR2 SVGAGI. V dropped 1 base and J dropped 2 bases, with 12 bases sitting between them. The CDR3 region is CASSYLQGTTYEQYF. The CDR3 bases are TGTGCCAGCAGTTACTTGCAGGGGACAACCTACGAGCAGTACTTC.

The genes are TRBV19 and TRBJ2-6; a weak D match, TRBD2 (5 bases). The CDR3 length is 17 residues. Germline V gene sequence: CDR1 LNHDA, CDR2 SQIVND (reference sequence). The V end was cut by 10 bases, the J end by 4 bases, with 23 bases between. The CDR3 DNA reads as TGTGCCACCGTCCGGGAAACCCGGGTCGGCGGGGCCAACGTCCTGACTTTC. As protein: CATVRETRVGGANVLTF.

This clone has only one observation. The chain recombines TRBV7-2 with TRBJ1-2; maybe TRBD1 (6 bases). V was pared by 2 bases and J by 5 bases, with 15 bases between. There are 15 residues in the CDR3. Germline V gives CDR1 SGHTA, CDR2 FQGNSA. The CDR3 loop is CASSLNVGASYGYTF. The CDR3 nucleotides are TGTGCCAGCAGCTTAAATGTGGGGGCGAGTTATGGCTACACCTTC.

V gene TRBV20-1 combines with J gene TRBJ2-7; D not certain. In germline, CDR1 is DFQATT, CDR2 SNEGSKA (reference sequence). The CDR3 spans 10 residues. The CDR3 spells CSLSSYEQYF. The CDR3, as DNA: TGCAGCCTCAGCTCCTACGAGCAGTACTTC.

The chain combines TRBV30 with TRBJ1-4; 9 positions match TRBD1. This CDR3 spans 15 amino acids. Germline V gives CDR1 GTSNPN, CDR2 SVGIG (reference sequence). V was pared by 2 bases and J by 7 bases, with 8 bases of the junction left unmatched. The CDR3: CAWSLRDREVEKLFF. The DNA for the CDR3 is TGTGCCTGGAGTCTCCGGGACAGGGAGGTTGAAAAACTGTTTTTT.

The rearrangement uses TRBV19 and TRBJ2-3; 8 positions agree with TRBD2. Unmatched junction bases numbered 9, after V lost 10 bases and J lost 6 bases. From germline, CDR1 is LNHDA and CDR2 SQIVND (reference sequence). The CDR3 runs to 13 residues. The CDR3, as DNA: TGTGCCACCTTGCGGGAGGCCGGGGATACGCAGTATTTT. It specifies CATLREAGDTQYF. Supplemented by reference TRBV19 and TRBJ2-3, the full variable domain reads DGGITQSPKYLFRKEGQNVTLSCEQNLNHDAMYWYRQDPGQGLRLIYYSQIVNDFQKGDIAEGYSVSREKKESFPLTVTSAQKNPTAFYLCATLREAGDTQYFGPGTRLTVL.

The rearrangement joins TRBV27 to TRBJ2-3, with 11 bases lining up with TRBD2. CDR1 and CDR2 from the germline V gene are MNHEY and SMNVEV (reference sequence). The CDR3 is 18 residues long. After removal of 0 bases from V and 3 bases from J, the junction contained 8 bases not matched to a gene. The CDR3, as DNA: TGTGCCAGCAGTTTATCCTTGCTAGCGGGAGGAAGAACAGATACGCAGTATTTT. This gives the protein CASSLSLLAGGRTDTQYF.

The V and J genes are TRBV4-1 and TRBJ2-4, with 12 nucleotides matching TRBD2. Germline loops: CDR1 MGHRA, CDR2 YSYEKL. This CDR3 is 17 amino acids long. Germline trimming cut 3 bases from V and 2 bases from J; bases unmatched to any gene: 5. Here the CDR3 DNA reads TGCGCCAGCAGCCAGGGACTAGCGGGTTTGCCCAAAAACATTCAGTACTTC. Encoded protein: CASSQGLAGLPKNIQYF.

In DNA, the CDR3 is TGTGCCAGCAGTTTCTGGGGCGCGCAGTACTTC. Encoded protein: CASSFWGAQYF. The rearrangement joins TRBV12-3 or TRBV12-4 to TRBJ2-7; TRBD1 is a possible D gene (5 bases). The CDR3 runs 11 residues. V lost 3 bases to trimming and J lost 9 bases, with 9 bases between them.

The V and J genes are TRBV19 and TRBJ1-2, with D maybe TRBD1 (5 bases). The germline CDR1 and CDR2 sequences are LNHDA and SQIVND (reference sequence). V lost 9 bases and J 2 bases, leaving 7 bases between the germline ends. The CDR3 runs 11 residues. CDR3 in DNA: TGTGCCAGGGGGGGGAACTATGGCTACACCTTC. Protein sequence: CARGGNYGYTF. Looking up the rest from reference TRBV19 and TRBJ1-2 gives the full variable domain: DGGITQSPKYLFRKEGQNVTLSCEQNLNHDAMYWYRQDPGQGLRLIYYSQIVNDFQKGDIAEGYSVSREKKESFPLTVTSAQKNPTAFYLCARGGNYGYTFGSGTRLTVV.

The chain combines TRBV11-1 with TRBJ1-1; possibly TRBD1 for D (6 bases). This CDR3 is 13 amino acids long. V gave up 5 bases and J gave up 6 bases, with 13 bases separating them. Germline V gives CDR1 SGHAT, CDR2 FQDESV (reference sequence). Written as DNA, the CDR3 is TGTGCCAGCAGCACCCTCAGGGGATCTGAAGCTTTCTTT. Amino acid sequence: CASSTLRGSEAFF. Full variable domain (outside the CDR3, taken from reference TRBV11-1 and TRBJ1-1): EAEVAQSPRYKITEKSQAVAFWCDPISGHATLYWYRQILGQGPELLVQFQDESVVDDSQLPKDRFSAERLKGVDSTLKIQPAELGDSAMYLCASSTLRGSEAFFGQGTRLTVV.

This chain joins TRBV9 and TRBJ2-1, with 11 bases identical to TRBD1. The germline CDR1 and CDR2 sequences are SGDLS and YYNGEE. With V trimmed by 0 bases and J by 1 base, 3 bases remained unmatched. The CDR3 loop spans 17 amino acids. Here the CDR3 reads CASSVVGQGASYNEQFF. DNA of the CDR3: TGTGCCAGCAGCGTAGTCGGACAGGGGGCTTCCTACAATGAGCAGTTCTTC.

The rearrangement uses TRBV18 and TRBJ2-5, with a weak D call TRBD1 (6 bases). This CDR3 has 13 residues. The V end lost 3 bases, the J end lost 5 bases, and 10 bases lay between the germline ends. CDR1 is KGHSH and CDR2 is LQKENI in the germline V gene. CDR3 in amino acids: CASSPDRLETQYF. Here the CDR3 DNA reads TGTGCCAGCTCACCGGACAGATTGGAGACCCAGTACTTC.

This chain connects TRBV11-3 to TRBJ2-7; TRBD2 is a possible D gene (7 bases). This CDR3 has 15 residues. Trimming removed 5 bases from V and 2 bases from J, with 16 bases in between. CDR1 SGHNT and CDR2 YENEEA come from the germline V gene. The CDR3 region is CASSILGGGAYEQYF. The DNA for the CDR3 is TGTGCCAGCAGCATCTTAGGGGGGGGTGCCTACGAGCAGTACTTC.

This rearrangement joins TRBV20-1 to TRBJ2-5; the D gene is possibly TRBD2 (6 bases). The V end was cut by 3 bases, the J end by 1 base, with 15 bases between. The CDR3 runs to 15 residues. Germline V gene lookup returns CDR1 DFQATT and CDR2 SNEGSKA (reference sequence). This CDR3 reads CSASWGRTAQETQYF. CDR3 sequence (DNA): TGCAGTGCTAGTTGGGGGAGGACGGCCCAAGAGACCCAGTACTTC.

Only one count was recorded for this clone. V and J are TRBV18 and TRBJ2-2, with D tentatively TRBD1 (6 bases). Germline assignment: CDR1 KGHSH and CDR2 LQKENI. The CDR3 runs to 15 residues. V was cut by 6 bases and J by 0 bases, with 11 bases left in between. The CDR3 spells CASSRQETNTGELFF. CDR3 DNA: TGTGCCAGCTCCCGACAGGAGACGAACACCGGGGAGCTGTTTTTT.

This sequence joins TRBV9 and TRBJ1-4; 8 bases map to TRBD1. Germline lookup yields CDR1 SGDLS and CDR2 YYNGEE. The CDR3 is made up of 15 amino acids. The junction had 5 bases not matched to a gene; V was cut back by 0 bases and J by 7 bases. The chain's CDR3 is CASSVEQGAGEKLFF. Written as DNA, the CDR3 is TGTGCCAGCAGCGTAGAGCAGGGGGCGGGTGAAAAACTGTTTTTT.

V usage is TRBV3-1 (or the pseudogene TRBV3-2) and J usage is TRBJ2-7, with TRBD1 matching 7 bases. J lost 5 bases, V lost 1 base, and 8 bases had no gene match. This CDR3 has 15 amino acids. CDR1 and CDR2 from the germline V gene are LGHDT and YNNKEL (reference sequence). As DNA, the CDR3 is TGTGCCAGCAGCCAAGGAGGCAGGGGGATACACGAGCAGTACTTC. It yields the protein CASSQGGRGIHEQYF.

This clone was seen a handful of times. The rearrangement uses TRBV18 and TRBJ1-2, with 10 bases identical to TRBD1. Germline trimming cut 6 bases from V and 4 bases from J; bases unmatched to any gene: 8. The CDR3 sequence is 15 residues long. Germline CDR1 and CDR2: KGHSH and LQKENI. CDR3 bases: TGTGCCAGCTCCCAAGACAGGGGGCGAAGCTATGGCTACACCTTC. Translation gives CASSQDRGRSYGYTF.

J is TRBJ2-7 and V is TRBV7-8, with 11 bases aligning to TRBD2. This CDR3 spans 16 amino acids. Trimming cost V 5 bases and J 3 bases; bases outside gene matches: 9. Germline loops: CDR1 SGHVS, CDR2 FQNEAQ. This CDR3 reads CASSITGTSGFYEQYF. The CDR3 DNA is TGTGCCAGCAGCATCACCGGGACTAGCGGCTTCTACGAGCAGTACTTC.

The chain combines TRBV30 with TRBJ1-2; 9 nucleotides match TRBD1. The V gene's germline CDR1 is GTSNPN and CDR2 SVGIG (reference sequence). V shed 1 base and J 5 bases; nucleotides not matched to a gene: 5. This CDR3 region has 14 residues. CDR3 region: CAWSETGGWYGYTF. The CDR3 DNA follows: TGTGCCTGGAGTGAAACAGGGGGCTGGTATGGCTACACCTTC.

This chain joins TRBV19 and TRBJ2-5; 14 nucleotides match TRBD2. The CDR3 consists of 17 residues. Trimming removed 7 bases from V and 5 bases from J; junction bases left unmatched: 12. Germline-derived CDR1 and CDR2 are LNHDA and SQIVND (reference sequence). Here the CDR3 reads CASTGTSGSFGHETQYF. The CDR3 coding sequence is TGTGCCAGTACTGGGACTAGCGGGAGCTTCGGTCACGAGACCCAGTACTTC. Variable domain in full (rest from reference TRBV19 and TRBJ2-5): DGGITQSPKYLFRKEGQNVTLSCEQNLNHDAMYWYRQDPGQGLRLIYYSQIVNDFQKGDIAEGYSVSREKKESFPLTVTSAQKNPTAFYLCASTGTSGSFGHETQYFGPGTRLLVL.

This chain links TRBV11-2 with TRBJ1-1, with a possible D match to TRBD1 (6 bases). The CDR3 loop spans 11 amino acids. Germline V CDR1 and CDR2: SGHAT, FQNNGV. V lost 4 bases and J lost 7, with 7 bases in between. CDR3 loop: CASSSTGEAFF. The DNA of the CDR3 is TGTGCCAGCAGCTCGACAGGTGAAGCTTTCTTT.

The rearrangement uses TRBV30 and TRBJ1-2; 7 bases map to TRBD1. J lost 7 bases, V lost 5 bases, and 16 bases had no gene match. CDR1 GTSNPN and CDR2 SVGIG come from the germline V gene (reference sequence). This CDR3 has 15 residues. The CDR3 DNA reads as TGTGCCTGGGGACCTCTAACAGGCAGGGGGATTGGCTACACCTTC. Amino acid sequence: CAWGPLTGRGIGYTF. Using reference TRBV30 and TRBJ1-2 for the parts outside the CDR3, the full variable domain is SQTIHQWPATLVQPVGSPLSLECTVEGTSNPNLYWYRQAAGRGLQLLFYSVGIGQISSEVPQNLSASRPQDRQFILSSKKLLLSDSGFYLCAWGPLTGRGIGYTFGSGTRLTVV.

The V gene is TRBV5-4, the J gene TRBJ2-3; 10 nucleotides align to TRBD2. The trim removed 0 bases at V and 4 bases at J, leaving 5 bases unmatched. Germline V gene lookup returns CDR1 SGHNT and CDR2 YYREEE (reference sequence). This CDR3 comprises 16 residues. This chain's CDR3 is CASSLVLAGDSDTQYF. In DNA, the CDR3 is TGTGCCAGCAGCTTGGTTCTAGCGGGAGATTCAGATACGCAGTATTTT.

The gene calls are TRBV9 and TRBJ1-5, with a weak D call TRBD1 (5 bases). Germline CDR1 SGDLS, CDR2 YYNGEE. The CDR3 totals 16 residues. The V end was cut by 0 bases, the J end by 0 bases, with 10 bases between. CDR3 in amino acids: CASSVGGDYSNQPQHF. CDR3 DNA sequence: TGTGCCAGCAGCGTAGGTGGGGACTATAGCAATCAGCCCCAGCATTTT.